A single sample gave rise to the 11 T cell receptor beta chains below, sequenced in a study of blood T cells in healthy people across ages. With a J-beta primer mix and a sample-barcoded 5' primer, a second PCR ran roughly 7 to 11 cycles. TCRdb re-derived calls from the 5' RACE reads in MiXCR, one entry per CDR3 protein. The data contain roughly 2 million distinct CDR3 sequences, around 50% of them seen just once; the ten biggest clones take up 2.1%. Input material: blood. The origin of the receptors is a woman between 35 and 50 years old in good health.

The chain couples TRBV6-5 to TRBJ2-7; 8 bases line up with TRBD2. Germline V gene data show CDR1 as MNHEY and CDR2 as SVGAGI. The V gene end was trimmed by 5 bases and the J gene end by 0 bases; junction bases not matched to a gene: 6. This CDR3 spans 15 amino acids. The CDR3 DNA sequence: TGTGCCAGCAGTACGACTAGCGCTGCCTCCTACGAGCAGTACTTC. This translates into CASSTTSAASYEQYF.

This clonotype was detected ten times or more. This chain joins TRBV4-2 and TRBJ2-7; D possibly uses TRBD1 or TRBD2 (5 bases each). This CDR3 is built from 14 residues. Germline V gene sequence: CDR1 LGHNA, CDR2 YNFKEQ. The V and J ends lost 2 bases and 3 bases respectively, with 11 bases between them. CDR3: CASSQRGKNYEQYF. DNA for the CDR3: TGTGCCAGCAGCCAACGGGGCAAAAACTACGAGCAGTACTTC.

The gene calls are TRBV15 and TRBJ2-4, with 9 bases matching TRBD1. Germline lookup yields CDR1 LNHNV and CDR2 YYDKDF (reference sequence). CDR3 length: 14 residues. With V trimmed by 5 bases and J by 9 bases, 8 bases remained unmatched. CDR3 in amino acids: CATSPDRGGSIQYF. Written as DNA, the CDR3 is TGTGCCACCAGCCCCGACAGGGGGGGAAGCATTCAGTACTTC.

V is TRBV5-1 and J is TRBJ2-1; TRBD2 aligns across 8 bases. The CDR3 is made up of 18 amino acids. V was clipped by 3 bases and J by 0 bases; unmatched bases: 11. Germline V gene data show CDR1 as SGHRS and CDR2 as YFSETQ. The chain's CDR3 is CASSSPSSGGSSYNEQFF. For the CDR3, the DNA is TGCGCCAGCAGCTCCCCTTCGAGCGGGGGAAGCTCCTACAATGAGCAGTTCTTC.

This clonotype was found a few times. The junction does not match germline at one end; this may be a read error. The chain combines TRBV7-2 with TRBJ2-5; tentatively, D is TRBD1 (6 bases). Germline assignment: CDR1 SGHTA and CDR2 FQGNSA. The CDR3 covers 13 residues. The CDR3 nucleotides are TGTGCCAGCAGCCGGGACAAATGGGAGACTCAGTACTTC. It yields the protein CASSRDKWETQYF.

The J gene is TRBJ1-5, the V gene TRBV12-3 or TRBV12-4, with D perhaps TRBD1 (6 bases). The CDR3 spans 15 residues. Trimming took 4 bases from V and 3 from J, leaving 13 bases between them. CDR3 sequence (DNA): TGTGCCAGCAGTTCGCTCGACAGGAACAATCAGCCCCAGCATTTT. This gives the protein CASSSLDRNNQPQHF.

The chain uses TRBV29-1 and TRBJ1-2; 8 nucleotides match TRBD1. The junction had 7 bases not matched to a gene; V was cut back by 6 bases and J by 4 bases. This CDR3 comprises 13 residues. The germline gives CDR1 SQVTM, CDR2 ANQGSEA. CDR3 in DNA: TGCAGCGTCGTGGACAGGGTGGGCTATGGCTACACCTTC. It translates to CSVVDRVGYGYTF.

The gene calls are TRBV24-1 and TRBJ2-1; a weak D match, TRBD2 (6 bases). The CDR3 runs 16 residues. Trimming took 2 bases from V and 2 from J, leaving 12 bases between them. Per the germline V gene, CDR1 is KGHDR and CDR2 is SFDVKD. CDR3: CATSDYAGSTYNEQFF. CDR3 DNA: TGTGCCACCAGTGATTATGCGGGGAGTACCTACAATGAGCAGTTCTTC.

The chain is built from TRBV12-3 or TRBV12-4 and TRBJ2-3; D is undetermined. V was clipped by 6 bases and J by 4 bases, with 8 bases between them. CDR3 length equals 12 residues. The CDR3 region is CASSKDPDTQYF. The DNA of the CDR3 is TGTGCCAGCAGCAAAGACCCAGATACGCAGTATTTT.

The V call is TRBV21-1, the J call TRBJ1-2. TRBV21-1 is tagged as a pseudogene. The CDR3 has 11 residues. The CDR3 loop is CASSEEEGYAF. In nucleotides, the CDR3 is TGTGCCAGCAGCGAAGAGGAAGGGTACGCCTTC.

The sample holds a few counts of this clonotype. The rearrangement links TRBV28 to TRBJ2-5; 9 bases are a match to TRBD2. This CDR3 comprises 16 residues. The V and J ends lost 3 bases and 3 bases, in that order; junction bases with no gene match: 8. Germline loops: CDR1 MDHEN, CDR2 SYDVKM. CDR3 in amino acids: CASSFSRGGLKETQYF. DNA for the CDR3: TGTGCCAGCAGTTTTTCGCGGGGGGGCTTGAAAGAGACCCAGTACTTC.